The 30 T cell receptor beta chains listed next were all sequenced from one sample in a study of blood T cell repertoires in COVID-19. Some clones are missing from TCRdb's copy, which holds only in-frame ones; the method was immunoSEQ multiplex PCR. The sample consists of about 280,000 clones, 75% to 95% of them appearing once. The specimen sequenced was PBMCs or T cells enriched from blood (not recorded which). The receptors were sampled from a man aged 40-50 years who had been exposed to COVID-19.

This CDR3 is CASSQPTGDATQYF. CDR3 nucleotide sequence: TGCGCCAGCAGCCAACCGACAGGGGACGCTACGCAGTATTTT. This rearrangement joins TRBV4-3 to TRBJ2-3, with 8 bases aligning to TRBD1. The length of the CDR3 is 14 residues. Trimming took 2 bases from V and 8 from J; bases not matched to a gene: 6. The germline CDR1 and CDR2 sequences are LGHNA and YSLEER.

The rearrangement links TRBV27 to TRBJ2-7; TRBD2 aligns across 10 bases. The germline V gene encodes CDR1 MNHEY and CDR2 SMNVEV (reference sequence). J lost 6 bases, V lost 8 bases, and 19 bases had no gene match. The CDR3 contains 17 residues. This CDR3 reads CASGRRTSGNPFFEQYF. As DNA, the CDR3 is TGTGCCAGCGGACGAAGAACTAGCGGGAATCCCTTCTTCGAGCAGTACTTC.

V is TRBV5-1 and J is TRBJ2-3, with 7 bases that match TRBD2. The CDR3 consists of 15 residues. Germline loops: CDR1 SGHRS, CDR2 YFSETQ. J gave up 3 bases and V 7 bases, and 11 bases lay outside the gene matches. Written as DNA, the CDR3 is TGCGCCAGCGACAGAATGGGGGGGTTTACAGATACGCAGTATTTT. This gives the protein CASDRMGGFTDTQYF.

The genes are TRBV7-2 and TRBJ2-2; tentatively, D is TRBD1 (6 bases). The CDR3 loop spans 15 amino acids. Trimming shortened V by 1 base and J by 4 bases, and 10 bases separated the two germline ends. CDR1 and CDR2 (germline): SGHTA, FQGNSA. The CDR3 sequence: CASSLGGTPTGELFF. For the CDR3, the DNA is TGTGCCAGCAGCTTAGGGGGGACACCCACCGGGGAGCTGTTTTTT. Together with reference TRBV7-2 and TRBJ2-2, the CDR3 gives the full variable domain: GAGVSQSPSNKVTEKGKDVELRCDPISGHTALYWYRQSLGQGLEFLIYFQGNSAPDKSGLPSDRFSAERTGGSVSTLTIQRTQQEDSAVYLCASSLGGTPTGELFFGEGSRLTVL.

The genes are TRBV19 and TRBJ2-7; the match to TRBD1 covers 10 bases. The V gene's germline CDR1 is LNHDA and CDR2 SQIVND (reference sequence). V trimming: 6 bases; J trimming: 2 bases; junction bases outside the gene matches: 4. CDR3 size: 14 residues. CDR3 DNA: TGTGCCAGTAGGAGGGGACAGGGGACCTACGAGCAGTACTTC. Protein sequence: CASRRGQGTYEQYF.

V gene TRBV7-2 combines with J gene TRBJ1-5; unclear D gene. The CDR3 length is 13 residues. Germline-derived CDR1 and CDR2 are SGHTA and FQGNSA. Trimming removed 1 base at V and 7 bases at J, with 8 bases between. CDR3 protein: CASSLELRQPQHF. DNA for the CDR3: TGTGCCAGCAGCTTAGAGTTACGGCAGCCCCAGCATTTT.

The CDR3 region has the DNA TGTGCCAGCAGCTTGGGATACAGGCAAGAGACCCAGTACTTC. It codes for CASSLGYRQETQYF. J is TRBJ2-5 and V is TRBV5-5; possibly TRBD1 for D (5 bases). Per the germline V gene, CDR1 is SGHKS and CDR2 is YYEKEE (reference sequence). This CDR3 contains 14 residues. Trimming cost V 0 bases and J 2 bases, with 8 bases left between them.

This clone showed up just once. The J gene is TRBJ2-7, the V gene TRBV4-1, with 11 positions matching TRBD2. The CDR3 has 14 amino acids. Germline V gene lookup returns CDR1 MGHRA and CDR2 YSYEKL. V lost 4 bases and J lost 9; bases outside the gene matches: 8. CDR3 sequence reads: CASSLKTSGTGQYF. CDR3 sequence (DNA): TGCGCCAGCAGCCTAAAGACTAGCGGGACGGGGCAGTACTTC.

The rearrangement links TRBV9 to TRBJ2-1, with D uncertain. CDR1 and CDR2 from the germline V gene are SGDLS and YYNGEE. This CDR3 spans 14 amino acids. V was shortened by 1 base and J by 8 bases, with 13 bases between the two germline ends. This CDR3 is CASSVISMGDEQFF. CDR3 sequence (DNA): TGTGCCAGCAGCGTAATCAGCATGGGCGATGAGCAGTTCTTC.

Only one count was recorded for this clone. The V call is TRBV10-3, the J call TRBJ2-2; 8 bases map to TRBD2. The J segment lost 1 base and the V segment lost 3 bases, leaving 10 bases of the junction unmatched. The V gene's germline CDR1 is ENHRY and CDR2 SYGVKD. This CDR3 comprises 18 residues. CDR3 in amino acids: CAISDLDRLAGNTGELFF. CDR3 nucleotides: TGTGCCATCAGTGACTTGGACCGGCTAGCGGGGAACACCGGGGAGCTGTTTTTT.

The CDR3 here is CASSYLPPLTYNEQFF. The CDR3 region has the DNA TGTGCCAGCAGTTACCTCCCCCCCCTAACTTACAATGAGCAGTTCTTC. This chain connects TRBV6-5 to TRBJ2-1; D remains ambiguous. The CDR3 has 16 residues. The germline CDR1 and CDR2 sequences are MNHEY and SVGAGI. V was trimmed by 2 bases and J by 4 bases, leaving 15 bases between them.

The V call is TRBV27, the J call TRBJ1-2; the D is unclear. The CDR3 has 14 amino acids. Trimming pared 4 bases from V and 4 bases from J, leaving 13 bases between. CDR1 and CDR2 (germline): MNHEY, SMNVEV (reference sequence). The CDR3 here is CASSSYPGGYGYTF. As DNA, the CDR3 is TGTGCCAGCAGTTCATACCCGGGTGGCTATGGCTACACCTTC.

This clone was recorded only once. The chain recombines TRBV9 with TRBJ2-1, with TRBD2 matching over 9 bases. Germline CDR1 and CDR2: SGDLS and YYNGEE. CDR3 length: 17 amino acids. V lost 0 bases to trimming and J lost 4 bases; unmatched junction nucleotides: 8. The CDR3 nucleotides read TGTGCCAGCAGCGTAGTCGGTAGCGGGAGTGGGTACAATGAGCAGTTCTTC. This gives the protein CASSVVGSGSGYNEQFF.

V and J are TRBV7-6 and TRBJ1-2; TRBD1 agrees at 9 bases. Germline V gene lookup returns CDR1 SGHVS and CDR2 FNYEAQ. The V segment lost 5 bases and the J segment 6 bases; nucleotides outside the gene matches: 10. The CDR3 has 15 amino acids. The CDR3 loop is CASSIGTGTANGYTF. CDR3 DNA sequence: TGTGCCAGCAGCATTGGGACAGGGACTGCAAATGGCTACACCTTC.

V and J are TRBV3-1 (or the pseudogene TRBV3-2) and TRBJ2-2; no definite D call. There are 14 residues in the CDR3. Deletions cut 3 bases from V and 0 bases from J, with 5 bases between. Germline values: CDR1 LGHDT, CDR2 YNNKEL (reference sequence). In nucleotides, the CDR3 is TGTGCCAGCAGCCATTATTCGAACACCGGGGAGCTGTTTTTT. It translates to CASSHYSNTGELFF.

This clone was detected a few times. This chain uses TRBV11-3 with TRBJ1-1; TRBD1 aligns across 11 bases. Trimming took 8 bases from V and 6 from J; bases not matched to a gene: 8. CDR1 is SGHNT, CDR2 YENEEA, per germline. CDR3 length: 14 residues. The CDR3 DNA is TGTGCCAGCCTCCGGGACAGGGGGACGGCTGAAGCTTTCTTT. This encodes CASLRDRGTAEAFF.

The chain carries TRBV7-3 and TRBJ1-4, with D maybe TRBD1 (5 bases). The CDR3 is 17 residues long. CDR1 is SGHTA, CDR2 FQGTGA, per germline. V was clipped by 5 bases and J by 8 bases, with 24 bases between them. The CDR3 sequence: CASSPLACPGPEEKLFF. DNA for the CDR3: TGTGCCAGCAGCCCACTAGCCTGCCCGGGGCCTGAGGAAAAACTGTTTTTT.

The J gene is TRBJ1-2, the V gene TRBV5-1; D call uncertain. The CDR3 consists of 15 residues. Trimming stripped 1 base from V and 0 bases from J, with 10 bases between. Per germline, CDR1 SGHRS and CDR2 YFSETQ. CDR3 nucleotide sequence: TGCGCCAGCAGCTTGTTCGCAAGAGCTAACTATGGCTACACCTTC. Encoded protein: CASSLFARANYGYTF.

V gene TRBV6-5 combines with J gene TRBJ2-7, with TRBD1 as a possible D gene (6 bases). Between the trimmed V and J ends, which lost 2 bases and 2 bases, there was a span of 13 bases. The germline gives CDR1 MNHEY, CDR2 SVGAGI. CDR3 length equals 15 residues. CDR3: CASSYGQGSTYEQYF. The CDR3 DNA is TGTGCCAGCAGTTACGGTCAGGGGTCTACCTACGAGCAGTACTTC.

The V and J genes are TRBV19 and TRBJ2-2; a weak D match, TRBD1 (5 bases). V lost 7 bases and J lost 0, with 18 bases in between. Germline CDR1 and CDR2: LNHDA and SQIVND (reference sequence). The CDR3 spans 17 residues. In nucleotides, the CDR3 is TGTGCCAGTACCCACAGAACAGGAACTTCGAACACCGGGGAGCTGTTTTTT. Amino acid sequence: CASTHRTGTSNTGELFF.

CDR3 loop: CATPSEAGELFF. DNA of the CDR3: TGTGCCACCCCCTCAGAGGCCGGGGAGCTGTTTTTT. The chain joins TRBV15 to TRBJ2-2; D is uncertain. Trimming removed 8 bases from V and 6 bases from J, with 10 bases in between. This CDR3 has 12 residues. Germline CDR1 reads LNHNV; CDR2 reads YYDKDF (reference sequence).

The chain links TRBV2 to TRBJ2-7; D unclear. The CDR3 contains 11 residues. The germline V gene has CDR1 SNHLY and CDR2 FYNNEI. V was trimmed by 5 bases and J by 4 bases, leaving 6 bases between them. Written as DNA, the CDR3 is TGTGCCAGCAGTCTTTTATACGAGCAGTACTTC. As protein: CASSLLYEQYF.

The rearrangement links TRBV7-9 to TRBJ2-2; 8 bases agree with TRBD1. The germline CDR1 and CDR2 sequences are SEHNR and FQNEAQ (reference sequence). Trimming at V came to 5 bases and at J to 2 bases, leaving 7 bases not matched to a gene. The CDR3 sequence is 16 residues long. DNA for the CDR3: TGTGCCAGCAGCGTGCTGGACAGGGTCAACACCGGGGAGCTGTTTTTT. Its protein is CASSVLDRVNTGELFF.

The genes are TRBV2 and TRBJ1-5, with D unclear. This CDR3 has 12 amino acids. V was clipped by 4 bases and J by 6 bases, with 7 bases between them. Germline V gives CDR1 SNHLY, CDR2 FYNNEI. This CDR3 is CASSAGFQPQHF. CDR3 DNA: TGTGCCAGCAGTGCGGGATTTCAGCCCCAGCATTTT.

The chain links TRBV5-4 to TRBJ1-6; 9 positions agree with TRBD1. V shed 0 bases and J 7 bases; nucleotides not matched to a gene: 5. The CDR3 sequence is 16 residues long. The germline V gene has CDR1 SGHNT and CDR2 YYREEE (reference sequence). The CDR3 protein is CASSLAGTGYNSPLHF. CDR3 DNA sequence: TGTGCCAGCAGCTTGGCTGGGACAGGGTACAATTCACCCCTCCACTTT.

This clone was observed a single time. The genes are TRBV24-1 and TRBJ2-1; 8 bases agree with TRBD1. With 4 bases clipped from V and 6 bases from J, the junction kept 4 bases outside the gene matches. The CDR3 is 14 residues long. Germline CDR1 KGHDR, CDR2 SFDVKD. Here the CDR3 reads CATSEDRAANEQFF. Written as DNA, the CDR3 is TGTGCCACCAGTGAGGACAGGGCCGCCAATGAGCAGTTCTTC.

This clone was observed many times. The chain links TRBV2 to TRBJ2-1; 8 bases map to TRBD1. The length of the CDR3 is 14 residues. Germline V CDR1 and CDR2: SNHLY, FYNNEI. Trimming cost V 5 bases and J 13 bases; bases outside gene matches: 13. Here the CDR3 reads CASSPSDRTGYQFF. In DNA, the CDR3 is TGTGCCAGCAGTCCTTCAGATCGGACAGGGTACCAGTTCTTC.

The chain couples TRBV2 to TRBJ1-1, with 9 bases aligning to TRBD1. This CDR3 has 15 residues. V was pared by 6 bases and J by 5 bases, with 10 bases of the junction left unmatched. CDR1 and CDR2 from the germline V gene are SNHLY and FYNNEI. CDR3 in DNA: TGTGCCAGCAGGGAGAAAACAGGGGGCTGGACTGAAGCTTTCTTT. Translation gives CASREKTGGWTEAFF.

The rearrangement links TRBV28 to TRBJ1-1; weak D call: TRBD1 (5 bases). Trimming cost V 6 bases and J 0 bases, with 17 bases left between them. The length of the CDR3 is 16 residues. Germline CDR1 and CDR2: MDHEN and SYDVKM. CDR3 amino acids: CASSRGGAGMNTEAFF. DNA of the CDR3: TGTGCCAGCAGCAGAGGCGGGGCCGGGATGAACACTGAAGCTTTCTTT.

The chain carries TRBV2 and TRBJ1-1, with 7 nucleotides matching TRBD1. The ends lost 6 bases at V and 6 bases at J; junction bases unmatched: 4. The CDR3 spans 12 residues. Germline V CDR1 and CDR2: SNHLY, FYNNEI. This CDR3 is CASSKGQPEAFF. Here the CDR3 DNA reads TGTGCCAGCAGCAAGGGACAGCCTGAAGCTTTCTTT.